Below are 18 T cell receptor beta chains sequenced from a single sample in a study of glioma-infiltrating T cells after dendritic cell vaccination. Method: immunoSEQ multiplex PCR; TCRdb's copy keeps in-frame clones and lacks some. Of roughly 100,000 clones listed, 90% were seen once; the top ten hold 2.7%. The sample's time point: after dendritic cell vaccination, including at tumor progression/relapse. Material: blood, obtained after dendritic cell vaccination. These receptors were taken from a human donor with glioblastoma.

V is TRBV11-1 and J is TRBJ2-7; TRBD1 agrees at 7 bases. Germline V gene sequence: CDR1 SGHAT, CDR2 FQDESV (reference sequence). The V and J ends lost 1 base and 1 base, in that order; junction bases with no gene match: 4. The CDR3 contains 15 residues. The CDR3: CASSLVSGGSYEQYF. CDR3 nucleotides: TGTGCCAGCAGCTTAGTGTCAGGGGGATCCTACGAGCAGTACTTC.

The V gene is TRBV5-6, the J gene TRBJ1-2; D perhaps matches TRBD1 (5 bases). Germline CDR1 reads SGHDT; CDR2 reads YYEEEE. The V end lost 0 bases, the J end lost 10 bases, and 10 bases lay between the germline ends. CDR3 length: 12 residues. The CDR3 protein is CASSLGGAFYTF. Written as DNA, the CDR3 is TGTGCCAGCAGCTTGGGTGGGGCCTTCTACACCTTC.

The count of this clone is one. The chain uses TRBV6-5 and TRBJ2-7, with D possibly TRBD1 on 6 matching bases. V dropped 1 base and J dropped 3 bases, with 13 bases sitting between them. Germline CDR1 MNHEY, CDR2 SVGAGI. CDR3 length: 15 amino acids. The CDR3 DNA reads TGTGCCAGCAGTTACTTGGGGGCAGTAAGCTACGAGCAGTACTTC. Translated, it gives CASSYLGAVSYEQYF.

V usage is TRBV6-5 and J usage is TRBJ1-3, with no clear D. Trimming cost V 5 bases and J 0 bases, with 5 bases left between them. Germline V CDR1 and CDR2: MNHEY, SVGAGI. This CDR3 is built from 13 residues. CDR3 sequence (DNA): TGTGCCAGCAGTGAGTTCTCTGGAAACACCATATATTTT. Encoded protein: CASSEFSGNTIYF.

Here the CDR3 reads CASSQGQGNQPQHF. The CDR3 region has the DNA TGTGCCAGCAGTCAGGGACAGGGAAATCAGCCCCAGCATTTT. This chain links TRBV2 with TRBJ1-5; 9 bases fit TRBD1. The CDR3 loop spans 14 amino acids. Trimming took 5 bases from V and 4 from J; bases not matched to a gene: 3. CDR1 SNHLY and CDR2 FYNNEI come from the germline V gene.

V and J are TRBV27 and TRBJ2-1; 10 bases line up with TRBD1. Looked up from germline, CDR1 is MNHEY and CDR2 is SMNVEV (reference sequence). V was clipped by 4 bases and J by 8 bases; unmatched bases: 8. The CDR3 is 15 amino acids. In DNA form, the CDR3 reads TGTGCCAGCAGTTCTCCGGGACAGGGGTACCATGAGCAGTTCTTC. It encodes CASSSPGQGYHEQFF.

The genes are TRBV6-1 and TRBJ2-7, with 11 bases matching TRBD2. V was pared by 0 bases and J by 10 bases, with 8 bases of the junction left unmatched. Germline CDR1 reads MNHNS; CDR2 reads SASEGT. The CDR3 is 15 residues long. In nucleotides, the CDR3 is TGTGCCAGCAGTGAAGCCGTGACTAGCGGGGTCCGACAGTACTTC. This translates into CASSEAVTSGVRQYF.

This rearrangement joins TRBV4-2 to TRBJ2-4; 11 bases are shared with TRBD2. The CDR3 spans 19 residues. Per the germline V gene, CDR1 is LGHNA and CDR2 is YNFKEQ. Germline trimming cut 3 bases from V and 1 base from J; bases unmatched to any gene: 11. This chain's CDR3 is CASSQVVGSGGAAKNIQYF. CDR3 bases: TGTGCCAGCAGCCAGGTGGTCGGTAGCGGGGGGGCCGCCAAAAACATTCAGTACTTC.

In regard to this clone: The junction differs from germline at one of its ends, possibly a read error. V usage is TRBV9 and J usage is TRBJ1-3; unclear D gene. This CDR3 comprises 14 residues. Germline V gene sequence: CDR1 SGDLS, CDR2 YYNGEE. The CDR3 loop reads CASSVAGSGNTIYF. The CDR3 DNA reads as TGTGCCAGCAGCGTAGCGGGATCTGGGAACACCATATATTTT.

The genes are TRBV6-5 and TRBJ1-5; D remains ambiguous. With 4 bases removed from V and 5 bases from J, the gap between germline ends came to 18 bases. This CDR3 spans 16 amino acids. CDR1 and CDR2 (germline): MNHEY, SVGAGI. The CDR3 loop reads CASSSQWGGNDQPQHF. For the CDR3, the DNA is TGTGCCAGCAGTTCCCAGTGGGGAGGTAACGATCAGCCCCAGCATTTT.

The chain uses TRBV19 and TRBJ1-1, with D possibly matching TRBD1 (5 bases). Germline V gene sequence: CDR1 LNHDA, CDR2 SQIVND (reference sequence). V lost 7 bases, J lost 5 bases, and 20 bases lay in between. This CDR3 has 15 residues. Written as DNA, the CDR3 is TGTGCCAGTAATCAGGGAGGTGTCCCAGAGACTGAAGCTTTCTTT. Translating it yields CASNQGGVPETEAFF. Complete variable domain (other parts from reference TRBV19 and TRBJ1-1): DGGITQSPKYLFRKEGQNVTLSCEQNLNHDAMYWYRQDPGQGLRLIYYSQIVNDFQKGDIAEGYSVSREKKESFPLTVTSAQKNPTAFYLCASNQGGVPETEAFFGQGTRLTVV.

The chain combines TRBV9 with TRBJ1-5, with D hard to call. CDR3 length: 14 amino acids. From germline, CDR1 is SGDLS and CDR2 YYNGEE. Trimming left V 3 bases short and J 2 bases short, with 9 bases between. Here the CDR3 reads CASSDGIGNQPQHF. CDR3 coding DNA: TGTGCCAGCAGCGACGGTATCGGCAATCAGCCCCAGCATTTT.

DNA of the CDR3: TGCGCCAGCAGCTTGGCCGGACAGTACTCCTACGAGCAGTACTTC. Translating gives CASSLAGQYSYEQYF. The chain carries TRBV5-1 and TRBJ2-7; perhaps TRBD1 as D (6 bases). The germline CDR1 and CDR2 sequences are SGHRS and YFSETQ. The CDR3 runs to 15 residues. Trimming took off 0 bases at V and 0 bases at J, with 10 bases between the two ends. Full variable domain (rest looked up from reference TRBV5-1 and TRBJ2-7): KAGVTQTPRYLIKTRGQQVTLSCSPISGHRSVSWYQQTPGQGLQFLFEYFSETQRNKGNFPGRFSGRQFSNSRSEMNVSTLELGDSALYLCASSLAGQYSYEQYFGPGTRLTVT.

Comments on this clone: Relative to the germline gene, one junction end is altered; a read error may explain this. Other DNA sequences in this specimen translate into the identical CDR3. J is TRBJ1-6 and V is TRBV6-1, with 9 bases identical to TRBD1. The germline V gene has CDR1 MNHNS and CDR2 SASEGT. This CDR3 comprises 15 residues. CDR3 coding DNA: TGTGCCAGCAGACAGGGACAGGGTTTGGATTCCCCCCTCCACTTT. Its translation: CASRQGQGLDSPLHF.

This clone was observed once. V is TRBV6-5 and J is TRBJ1-6, with TRBD1 matching 7 bases. The CDR3 consists of 14 residues. The J segment lost 6 bases and the V segment lost 5 bases, leaving 4 bases of the junction unmatched. Germline V gives CDR1 MNHEY, CDR2 SVGAGI. The DNA for the CDR3 is TGTGCCAGCAGTGAAGGGACAGCTAATTCACCCCTCCACTTT. It translates to CASSEGTANSPLHF.

V and J are TRBV30 and TRBJ1-2, with 9 bases matching TRBD1. The CDR3 is 14 amino acids. The V gene's germline CDR1 is GTSNPN and CDR2 SVGIG (reference sequence). The V and J ends lost 3 bases and 5 bases, in that order; junction bases with no gene match: 7. The CDR3 DNA sequence: TGTGCCTGGAGCCCGGGACAGGGAAGGTATGGCTACACCTTC. Encoded protein: CAWSPGQGRYGYTF.

The chain has TRBV19 and TRBJ2-2; D not resolved. Trimming stripped 4 bases from V and 8 bases from J, with 14 bases between. CDR1 is LNHDA, CDR2 SQIVND, per germline (reference sequence). The CDR3 has 14 amino acids. CDR3 residues: CASSRSDPRGELFF. CDR3 DNA: TGTGCCAGTAGTAGAAGCGACCCGAGGGGGGAGCTGTTTTTT.

The gene calls are TRBV6-6 and TRBJ1-3; 7 nucleotides agree with TRBD1. V shed 9 bases, J shed 4 bases, and the junction held 3 bases outside the gene matches. Per the germline V gene, CDR1 is MNHNY and CDR2 is SVGAGI (reference sequence). The length of the CDR3 is 12 residues. The DNA for the CDR3 is TGTGCCAGTCAGGGACAGGGAAACACCATATATTTT. This gives the protein CASQGQGNTIYF.